This is a list of T cell receptor beta chains from one sample in a study of glioma-infiltrating T cells after dendritic cell vaccination. The assay was immunoSEQ multiplex PCR, and TCRdb's table has in-frame clones only and misses some. This table holds roughly 68,000 clones, 82% found once. The sample in question was blood, obtained before dendritic cell vaccination. The origin of the receptors is a human donor with glioblastoma. Each CDR3 is given with its conserved first and last residue. The D gene is left open where the match is weak. Clone size is shown for a subset of rows, as once, few, many or a class of expanded clone.

d_gene,abundance,j_gene,len,v_gene,CDR3aa,CDR3nt
-,few,TRBJ1-1,12,TRBV13,CASSPRNTEAFF,TGTGCCAGCAGCCCTAGAAACACTGAAGCTTTCTTT
-,-,TRBJ1-1,12,TRBV5-1,CASSLGITEAFF,TGCGCCAGCAGCTTGGGTATCACTGAAGCTTTCTTT
TRBD1,-,TRBJ1-1,13,TRBV5-4,CASKQGPGSEAFF,TGTGCCAGCAAACAGGGGCCGGGTTCCGAAGCTTTCTTT
-,-,TRBJ2-1,15,TRBV7-2,CASSRRDFKNNEQFF,TGTGCCAGCAGCCGCCGGGACTTTAAAAACAATGAGCAGTTCTTC
-,-,TRBJ1-3,13,TRBV6-1,CASGGALGNTIYF,TGTGCCAGCGGCGGGGCTCTAGGAAACACCATATATTTT
TRBD1,-,TRBJ1-4,18,TRBV27,CASSLYATGQGTNEKLFF,TGTGCCAGCAGTTTATATGCCACTGGACAGGGCACTAATGAAAAACTGTTTTTT
TRBD1,-,TRBJ1-1,17,TRBV18,CASSSGQGGFTNTEAFF,TGTGCCAGCTCATCCGGGCAGGGGGGCTTCACTAACACTGAAGCTTTCTTT
-,-,TRBJ2-4,12,TRBV7-8,CASSLTADIQYF,TGTGCCAGCAGCTTAACAGCGGACATTCAGTACTTC
-,once,TRBJ1-5,13,TRBV19,CASSIDLRQPQHF,TGTGCCAGTAGTATAGATCTCAGGCAGCCCCAGCATTTT
TRBD2,-,TRBJ2-5,16,TRBV5-3,CARSSRLRGGRETQYF,TGTGCCAGAAGCTCTCGGCTGCGGGGGGGCCGGGAGACCCAGTACTTC
-,-,TRBJ2-7,13,TRBV5-1,CASSQGVAYEQYF,TGCGCCAGCAGCCAGGGCGTCGCCTACGAGCAGTACTTC
TRBD2,-,TRBJ2-5,17,TRBV7-6,CASSLDSGGLRRETQYF,TGTGCCAGCAGCTTAGATAGCGGGGGACTTCGGCGGGAGACCCAGTACTTC
-,-,TRBJ2-3,15,TRBV2,CASSPWRGGTDTQYF,TGTGCCAGCAGTCCTTGGCGGGGTGGGACAGATACGCAGTATTTT
-,-,TRBJ1-3,14,TRBV6-1,CASRAAGMGNTIYF,TGTGCCTCTAGGGCAGCAGGGATGGGAAACACCATATATTTT
-,-,TRBJ1-1,13,TRBV29-1,CSVEVTQSTEAFF,TGCAGCGTTGAAGTAACACAGAGCACTGAAGCTTTCTTT
TRBD1,-,TRBJ2-1,17,TRBV4-1,CASSLSGGLGSYNEQFF,TGCGCCAGCAGCCTTTCAGGGGGCCTCGGGTCCTACAATGAGCAGTTCTTC
TRBD1,-,TRBJ2-4,17,TRBV11-2,CASSQRQGGFAKNIQYF,TGTGCCAGCAGCCAGAGACAGGGGGGATTCGCCAAAAACATTCAGTACTTC
TRBD2,-,TRBJ2-1,14,TRBV5-4,CASSPRGAGNEQFF,TGTGCCAGCAGCCCGCGGGGGGCCGGGAATGAGCAGTTCTTC
-,-,TRBJ1-2,15,TRBV5-1,CASSLQGQPDYGYTF,TGCGCCAGCAGCTTGCAAGGACAGCCTGACTATGGCTACACCTTC
-,once,TRBJ1-2,14,TRBV18,CASSPDRNNYGYTF,TGTGCCAGCTCACCGGACAGAAATAACTATGGCTACACCTTC
-,-,TRBJ2-3,13,TRBV2,CASSDTGTDTQYF,TGTGCCAGCAGTGATACGGGCACAGATACGCAGTATTTT
-,-,TRBJ2-3,16,TRBV5-4,CASSLGRGASTDTQYF,TGTGCCAGCAGCTTGGGCAGGGGGGCATCGACAGATACGCAGTATTTT
TRBD1,-,TRBJ2-2,16,TRBV28,CASRPDRGRIPGELFF,TGTGCCAGCAGACCGGACAGGGGGCGAATACCCGGGGAGCTGTTTTTT
TRBD2,-,TRBJ2-5,13,TRBV4-2,CASSPSGGETQYF,TGTGCCAGCAGCCCGTCCGGGGGGGAGACCCAGTACTTC
TRBD1,-,TRBJ2-7,15,TRBV5-1,CASSLMATGGDEQYF,TGCGCCAGCAGCTTGATGGCGACAGGGGGGGATGAGCAGTACTTC
-,few,TRBJ1-3,14,TRBV7-9,CASSEGLSGNTIYF,TGTGCCAGCAGCGAGGGTCTGTCCGGAAACACCATATATTTT
-,-,TRBJ2-1,13,TRBV7-7,CASSYSRHNEQFF,TGTGCTAGCAGCTACTCTAGGCACAATGAGCAGTTCTTC
-,-,TRBJ1-2,14,TRBV5-1,CASRRQSPGDGYTF,TGCGCCAGCAGACGGCAAAGCCCAGGTGATGGCTACACCTTC
-,-,TRBJ2-5,13,TRBV30,CAWSLVQGETQYF,TGTGCCTGGAGTTTGGTACAGGGAGAGACCCAGTACTTC
TRBD1,-,TRBJ2-7,18,TRBV4-1,CASSQVNFIGQGGYEQYF,TGCGCCAGCAGCCAAGTAAATTTTATAGGACAGGGGGGGTACGAGCAGTACTTC
TRBD1,-,TRBJ1-2,14,TRBV28,CASSYDRGVHGYTF,TGTGCCAGCAGTTACGACAGGGGCGTGCATGGCTACACCTTC
-,-,TRBJ1-1,13,TRBV28,CASMLTLATEAFF,TGTGCCAGCATGTTAACCCTGGCCACTGAAGCTTTCTTT